Below are 7 T cell receptor beta chains sequenced from a single sample in a study of T-cell memory formation after mild COVID-19. TCRdb called the 5' RACE reads again in MiXCR, with one record for every CDR3 protein. The data hold 350,000 to 500,000 distinct CDR3 sequences, with roughly 18% observed a single time. Sequenced material: PBMCs or a T cell subset sorted from them (not recorded which). The receptors were sampled from a man in his late teens or twenties who had mild COVID-19 (a few samples of this study predate the infection). Cell type and time point are not known.

This clonotype was seen only a few times. The V and J genes are TRBV9 and TRBJ2-5; D not certain. The CDR3 sequence is 13 residues long. CDR1 and CDR2 (germline): SGDLS, YYNGEE. V dropped 2 bases and J dropped 5 bases, with 10 bases sitting between them. The CDR3 DNA follows: TGTGCCAGCAGCGTTGACCCCCTGGAGACCCAGTACTTC. It is translated as CASSVDPLETQYF.

This clonotype was seen a handful of times. The chain employs TRBV7-2 and TRBJ1-5; 9 nucleotides agree with TRBD1. This CDR3 spans 16 amino acids. V was clipped by 2 bases and J by 2 bases; unmatched bases: 4. Germline loops: CDR1 SGHTA, CDR2 FQGNSA. The CDR3 nucleotides are TGTGCCAGCAGCTTAACAGGGGGCATCGGCAATCAGCCCCAGCATTTT. Translating it yields CASSLTGGIGNQPQHF.

This clonotype occurred a few times. The chain joins TRBV5-1 to TRBJ2-5; D not resolved. The CDR3 runs to 13 residues. CDR1 and CDR2 from the germline V gene are SGHRS and YFSETQ. Trimming took 3 bases from V and 1 from J, leaving 7 bases between them. The CDR3 reads CASSSTPQETQYF. The DNA for the CDR3 is TGCGCCAGCAGCTCTACACCCCAAGAGACCCAGTACTTC.

The sample holds many counts of this clonotype. This chain uses TRBV7-9 with TRBJ2-3, with D perhaps TRBD1 (6 bases). V was pared by 2 bases and J by 6 bases, with 6 bases between. Germline V gene lookup returns CDR1 SEHNR and CDR2 FQNEAQ (reference sequence). The CDR3 is made up of 12 amino acids. CDR3 loop: CASSLQGDTQYF. CDR3 DNA sequence: TGTGCCAGCAGCTTACAGGGGGATACGCAGTATTTT. The whole variable domain, filled in from reference TRBV7-9 and TRBJ2-3, reads DTGVSQNPRHKITKRGQNVTFRCDPISEHNRLYWYRQTLGQGPEFLTYFQNEAQLEKSRLLSDRFSAERPKGSFSTLEIQRTEQGDSAMYLCASSLQGDTQYFGPGTRLTVL.

This clonotype was seen only a few times. The chain is built from TRBV15 and TRBJ2-2; D is possibly TRBD1 (5 bases). The CDR3 consists of 15 residues. Trimming took off 8 bases at V and 6 bases at J, with 19 bases between the two ends. Germline CDR1 reads LNHNV; CDR2 reads YYDKDF (reference sequence). CDR3 nucleotides: TGTGCCACCTCCGAGAGATCTCGCAGGGCCGGGGAGCTGTTTTTT. Residues: CATSERSRRAGELFF.

In its sample, this clonotype was seen a few times. This chain joins TRBV6-6 and TRBJ1-3; TRBD1 agrees at 10 bases. There are 17 residues in the CDR3. CDR1 and CDR2 (germline): MNHNY, SVGAGI (reference sequence). With V trimmed by 5 bases and J by 0 bases, 7 bases remained unmatched. CDR3 protein: CASSTGQGGSSGNTIYF. In nucleotides, the CDR3 is TGTGCCAGCAGTACCGGACAGGGGGGATCCTCTGGAAACACCATATATTTT.

This rearrangement joins TRBV4-2 to TRBJ2-3; TRBD2 aligns across 9 bases. V dropped 3 bases and J dropped 3; count of bases not matched to a gene: 10. CDR3 length equals 17 residues. Germline CDR1 reads LGHNA; CDR2 reads YNFKEQ. CDR3 sequence (DNA): TGTGCCAGCAGCCAGAGAACCGGGACTAGCTTGACAGATACGCAGTATTTT. It specifies CASSQRTGTSLTDTQYF.